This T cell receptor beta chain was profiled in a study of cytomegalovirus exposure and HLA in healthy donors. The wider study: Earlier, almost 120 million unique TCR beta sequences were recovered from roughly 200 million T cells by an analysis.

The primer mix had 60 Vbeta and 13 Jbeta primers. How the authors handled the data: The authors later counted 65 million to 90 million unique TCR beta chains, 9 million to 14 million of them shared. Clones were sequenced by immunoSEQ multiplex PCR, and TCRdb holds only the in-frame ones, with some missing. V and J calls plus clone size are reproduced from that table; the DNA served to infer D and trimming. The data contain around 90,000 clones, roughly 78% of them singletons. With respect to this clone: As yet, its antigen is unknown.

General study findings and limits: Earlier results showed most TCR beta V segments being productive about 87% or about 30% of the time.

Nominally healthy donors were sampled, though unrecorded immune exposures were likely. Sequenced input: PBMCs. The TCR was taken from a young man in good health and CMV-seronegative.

The CDR3 DNA sequence: TGCGCCAGCAGCTTGGGGGGCGGTCCCTACGAGCAGTACTTC. Amino acid sequence: CASSLGGGPYEQYF. The V call is TRBV5-1, the J call TRBJ2-7, with D possibly being TRBD1 (5 bases). The CDR3 has 14 amino acids. Trimming took 0 bases from V and 2 from J, leaving 9 bases between them. Germline V CDR1 and CDR2: SGHRS, YFSETQ.